The 25 T cell receptor beta chains below all came from one sample that was sequenced in a study of cytomegalovirus exposure and HLA in healthy donors. The PCR employed 60 Vbeta primers together with 13 Jbeta primers. The table came from immunoSEQ multiplex PCR; TCRdb's copy has only in-frame clones and leaves some out. The sample holds about 200,000 clones, roughly 77% seen once. Sequencing used PBMCs. These receptors originate from a male donor in good health and CMV-seropositive.

V gene TRBV11-1 combines with J gene TRBJ1-1; D unresolved. Germline assignment: CDR1 SGHAT and CDR2 FQDESV (reference sequence). The ends were cut back, 5 bases at V and 0 bases at J, with 22 bases in the middle. The CDR3 has 18 residues. In DNA, the CDR3 is TGTGCCAGCAGCCCCCCGGTTGGAGCGGGAGGGTTGAACACTGAAGCTTTCTTT. It codes for CASSPPVGAGGLNTEAFF.

The V gene is TRBV4-2, the J gene TRBJ1-1; unclear D gene. The CDR3 is 14 residues long. V lost 4 bases and J lost 0, with 9 bases in between. CDR1 and CDR2 (germline): LGHNA, YNFKEQ. Here the CDR3 reads CASSPRSLNTEAFF. The CDR3 DNA sequence: TGTGCCAGCAGCCCACGGAGTCTGAACACTGAAGCTTTCTTT.

V and J are TRBV28 and TRBJ2-2; 8 bases match TRBD1. Germline assignment: CDR1 MDHEN and CDR2 SYDVKM. Trimming removed 10 bases from V and 7 bases from J; junction bases left unmatched: 11. CDR3 length: 14 residues. CDR3 residues: CATQGRGPGGELFF. CDR3 DNA: TGTGCCACCCAGGGCAGGGGGCCCGGCGGGGAGCTGTTTTTT.

The chain recombines TRBV28 with TRBJ1-5, with unresolved D. The CDR3 contains 15 residues. Deletions cut 4 bases from V and 1 base from J, with 11 bases between. CDR1 is MDHEN and CDR2 is SYDVKM in the germline V gene. In DNA, the CDR3 is TGTGCCAGCAGTTCTCCAGCCAGGAGCAATCAGCCCCAGCATTTT. Protein sequence: CASSSPARSNQPQHF.

V is TRBV19 and J is TRBJ1-5, with a possible D match to TRBD1 (5 bases). Germline lookup yields CDR1 LNHDA and CDR2 SQIVND (reference sequence). This CDR3 region has 16 residues. Between the trimmed V and J ends, which lost 4 bases and 5 bases, there was a span of 18 bases. CDR3 sequence (DNA): TGTGCCAGTAGTACGGGGACGTCTCGGAGGGATCAGCCCCAGCATTTT. Amino acids: CASSTGTSRRDQPQHF.

The chain has TRBV28 and TRBJ1-5, with TRBD1 matching over 9 bases. The V gene end was trimmed by 6 bases and the J gene end by 5 bases; junction bases not matched to a gene: 5. This CDR3 is built from 14 residues. Germline-derived CDR1 and CDR2 are MDHEN and SYDVKM. Here the CDR3 reads CASRTRDRDQPQHF. The CDR3, as DNA: TGTGCCAGCAGGACCCGGGACAGGGATCAGCCCCAGCATTTT.

This clone was counted between two and nine times. This rearrangement joins TRBV7-2 to TRBJ1-6, with 8 bases matching TRBD1. Germline CDR1 reads SGHTA; CDR2 reads FQGNSA. Unmatched junction bases numbered 6, after V lost 6 bases and J lost 5 bases. The CDR3 is 15 amino acids. DNA for the CDR3: TGTGCCAGCAGACTGGGACAGGTAGATAATTCACCCCTCCACTTT. This encodes CASRLGQVDNSPLHF.

The chain uses TRBV7-2 and TRBJ1-2; TRBD1 matches at 7 bases. V lost 3 bases to trimming and J lost 4 bases; unmatched junction nucleotides: 8. The CDR3 is made up of 15 amino acids. Germline V gene lookup returns CDR1 SGHTA and CDR2 FQGNSA. CDR3: CASSFSRTGGYGYTF. The CDR3 DNA follows: TGTGCCAGCAGCTTTTCAAGGACAGGCGGCTATGGCTACACCTTC.

This chain joins TRBV28 and TRBJ1-6, with 9 positions matching TRBD1. The CDR3 runs 19 residues. The V and J ends lost 6 bases and 0 bases, in that order; junction bases with no gene match: 12. Per the germline V gene, CDR1 is MDHEN and CDR2 is SYDVKM. The CDR3: CASRSGTGSSSSYNSPLHF. As DNA, the CDR3 is TGTGCCAGCAGATCCGGGACAGGGAGCTCCAGCTCCTATAATTCACCCCTCCACTTT.

The chain is built from TRBV19 and TRBJ1-2; 7 nucleotides align to TRBD1. J lost 4 bases, V lost 4 bases, and 12 bases had no gene match. The CDR3 totals 16 residues. Per germline, CDR1 LNHDA and CDR2 SQIVND (reference sequence). In DNA form, the CDR3 reads TGTGCCAGTAGTACGATGACAGGGTCCCGCCTCTATGGCTACACCTTC. It is translated as CASSTMTGSRLYGYTF.

The chain couples TRBV15 to TRBJ2-2; perhaps TRBD1 as D (5 bases). V lost 3 bases and J 0 bases, leaving 11 bases between the germline ends. This CDR3 has 16 residues. The germline gives CDR1 LNHNV, CDR2 YYDKDF (reference sequence). DNA of the CDR3: TGTGCCACCAGCAGCGAGGACAAAGCGAACACCGGGGAGCTGTTTTTT. This translates into CATSSEDKANTGELFF.

The chain couples TRBV5-1 to TRBJ2-1, with TRBD1 as a possible D gene (7 bases). This CDR3 region has 17 residues. Looked up from germline, CDR1 is SGHRS and CDR2 is YFSETQ. V lost 3 bases to trimming and J lost 4 bases, with 20 bases between them. The CDR3 loop reads CASSSWTGGVGYNEQFF. DNA for the CDR3: TGCGCCAGCAGCTCATGGACAGGAGGGGTGGGTTACAATGAGCAGTTCTTC.

The chain links TRBV5-4 to TRBJ2-3; 9 bases fit TRBD1. The length of the CDR3 is 16 residues. V gave up 1 base and J gave up 3 bases; unmatched junction bases: 6. CDR1 is SGHNT and CDR2 is YYREEE in the germline V gene (reference sequence). The CDR3 bases are TGTGCCAGCAGCTTGTATGGGACAGGGAGGACAGATACGCAGTATTTT. Translating it yields CASSLYGTGRTDTQYF.

Details on this clone: Relative to the germline gene, one junction end is altered; a read error may explain this. This sequence joins TRBV28 and TRBJ2-1; 10 bases map to TRBD2. This CDR3 has 15 amino acids. Germline values: CDR1 MDHEN, CDR2 SYDVKM. This CDR3 is CASTLIGLADNEQFF. The CDR3 region has the DNA TGTGCCAGCACTTTAATAGGACTAGCGGACAATGAGCAGTTCTTC.

The chain recombines TRBV10-3 with TRBJ2-3, with 7 bases fitting TRBD2. V lost 4 bases, J lost 0 bases, and 4 bases stayed unmatched. This CDR3 region has 15 residues. Germline V CDR1 and CDR2: ENHRY, SYGVKD. The CDR3 DNA reads TGTGCCATCAGTGTTCCCGGGGGGAGCACAGATACGCAGTATTTT. Encoded protein: CAISVPGGSTDTQYF.

V is TRBV7-9 and J is TRBJ2-7, with 13 nucleotides matching TRBD2. V lost 5 bases, J lost 2 bases, and 3 bases stayed unmatched. In germline, CDR1 is SEHNR, CDR2 FQNEAQ (reference sequence). This CDR3 region has 15 residues. As DNA, the CDR3 is TGTGCCAGCAGCCTGACTAGCGGGGGGCCCTACGAGCAGTACTTC. Protein: CASSLTSGGPYEQYF.

CDR3 protein: CASSQVGGVSTDTQYF. The CDR3 DNA follows: TGCGCCAGCAGCCAAGTAGGAGGGGTCAGCACAGATACGCAGTATTTT. The chain recombines TRBV4-3 with TRBJ2-3, with a weak D call TRBD2 (6 bases). The CDR3 totals 16 residues. V lost 1 base, J lost 0 bases, and 11 bases lay in between. CDR1 and CDR2 from the germline V gene are LGHNA and YSLEER.

As for this clone: Compared with germline, one end of the junction differs, possibly owing to a read error. In nucleotides, the CDR3 is TGTTCCAGCAGCTTAAAGAAGGGGGCGGACCCTACCCTCTACAATGAGCAGTTCTTC. It yields the protein CSSSLKKGADPTLYNEQFF. The chain combines TRBV7-9 with TRBJ2-1; 7 bases match TRBD1. CDR1 is SEHNR and CDR2 is FQNEAQ in the germline V gene (reference sequence). The CDR3 consists of 19 residues.

The rearrangement links TRBV12-5 to TRBJ2-7, with TRBD1 matching 9 bases. CDR1 LGHNT and CDR2 FRNRAP come from the germline V gene. V lost 8 bases, J lost 6 bases, and 14 bases stayed unmatched. The CDR3 spans 15 residues. The CDR3 region has the DNA TGTGCTAGTCCCCCCCGGGACAGGGCTCTAAGCGAGCAGTACTTC. Protein sequence: CASPPRDRALSEQYF. The whole variable domain, filled in from reference TRBV12-5 and TRBJ2-7, reads DARVTQTPRHKVTEMGQEVTMRCQPILGHNTVFWYRQTMMQGLELLAYFRNRAPLDDSGMPKDRFSAEMPDATLATLKIQPSEPRDSAVYFCASPPRDRALSEQYFGPGTRLTVT.

The chain's CDR3 is CASNWGQGAYEQYF. The CDR3 region has the DNA TGTGCCAGCAACTGGGGACAGGGGGCCTACGAGCAGTACTTC. The V and J genes are TRBV7-9 and TRBJ2-5, with TRBD1 matching over 11 bases. The J call may be incorrect, as the DNA end agrees better with TRBJ2-7. This CDR3 has 14 amino acids. The V gene's germline CDR1 is SEHNR and CDR2 FQNEAQ (reference sequence).

This clone was counted once. V gene TRBV6-5 combines with J gene TRBJ2-1; perhaps TRBD2 as D (6 bases). V dropped 6 bases and J dropped 5 bases, with 8 bases sitting between them. CDR1 is MNHEY, CDR2 SVGAGI, per germline. The CDR3 sequence is 12 residues long. The CDR3 DNA is TGTGCCAGCAGCCGCGGGGACAATGAGCAGTTCTTC. Protein sequence: CASSRGDNEQFF.

The chain recombines TRBV4-1 with TRBJ1-4, with 8 bases lining up with TRBD1. The CDR3 runs to 15 residues. In germline, CDR1 is MGHRA, CDR2 YSYEKL. The J segment lost 8 bases and the V segment lost 1 base, leaving 6 bases of the junction unmatched. The CDR3 coding sequence is TGCGCCAGCAGCCAAGGGGACAGGAGAGACGAAAAACTGTTTTTT. Translation: CASSQGDRRDEKLFF.

V usage is TRBV18 and J usage is TRBJ2-7; TRBD2 matches 7 bases. This CDR3 is 14 amino acids long. The V gene's germline CDR1 is KGHSH and CDR2 LQKENI. J gave up 2 bases and V 5 bases, and 6 bases lay outside the gene matches. In nucleotides, the CDR3 is TGTGCCAGCTCAGAGACTAGCAGACCCTACGAGCAGTACTTC. The encoded protein is CASSETSRPYEQYF.

Only a few counts were recorded for this clone. The CDR3, as DNA: TGTGCCAGCAGCTCCGGGACTAGCCCAAGCTCCTACGAGCAGTACTTC. This translates into CASSSGTSPSSYEQYF. The rearrangement links TRBV6-6 to TRBJ2-7, with 9 bases identical to TRBD2. V was pared by 6 bases and J by 0 bases, with 9 bases of the junction left unmatched. The germline gives CDR1 MNHNY, CDR2 SVGAGI (reference sequence). The CDR3 totals 16 residues.

A few counts support this clone. The chain combines TRBV7-2 with TRBJ2-2; no clear D. There are 12 residues in the CDR3. The germline V gene encodes CDR1 SGHTA and CDR2 FQGNSA. Trimming removed 5 bases at V and 7 bases at J, with 8 bases between. CDR3 amino acids: CASSRRDGELFF. The CDR3 DNA is TGTGCCAGCAGCCGGAGAGACGGGGAGCTGTTTTTT.